This passage covers 18 T cell receptor beta chains from one sample sequenced in a study of spatial heterogeneity in lung cancer. Study conclusions and caveats: Counts of expanded alpha and beta TCRs within tumors tracked the tumor nonsynonymous mutation count.

TCRdb reanalysed the 5' RACE reads using MiXCR and keeps one entry per CDR3 protein. The table has thousands of distinct CDR3 sequences, about 7.7% seen once. For these receptors, no antigen is known. The time point: sample taken at primary tumor resection. The specimen was lung tumor tissue, collected at surgery. The receptors here all came from a female donor with early-stage non-small cell lung cancer.

This clonotype occurred many times. This beta chain turned up in a library designed for alpha chains; as an off-target read, its abundance says little. This sequence joins TRBV29-1 and TRBJ2-2, with TRBD2 as a possible D gene (6 bases). Trimming took off 5 bases at V and 2 bases at J, with 18 bases between the two ends. This CDR3 is 16 amino acids long. The germline V gene has CDR1 SQVTM and CDR2 ANQGSEA. The DNA for the CDR3 is TGCAGCGTTCGTGTCGGGAGAGCTTTTAACACCGGGGAGCTGTTTTTT. It translates to CSVRVGRAFNTGELFF.

Many counts were recorded for this clonotype. This beta chain represents an off-target read in a library built for alpha chains; its size is of limited meaning. The chain couples TRBV4-3 to TRBJ2-7; a weak D match, TRBD2 (7 bases). Per germline, CDR1 LGHNA and CDR2 YSLEER. CDR3 length: 15 residues. Trimming removed 0 bases from V and 2 bases from J, with 11 bases in between. CDR3 protein: CASSQDGGPTYEQYF. The CDR3 DNA is TGCGCCAGCAGCCAAGACGGGGGGCCAACCTACGAGCAGTACTTC.

With respect to this clonotype: Being off target in a library aimed at alpha chains, this beta chain has a size of little meaning. This chain joins TRBV29-1 and TRBJ2-7; 7 bases fit TRBD1. The CDR3 has 11 amino acids. After removal of 3 bases from V and 6 bases from J, the junction contained 2 bases not matched to a gene. Per germline, CDR1 SQVTM and CDR2 ANQGSEA. CDR3 residues: CSVETGSEQYF. The CDR3 DNA reads TGCAGCGTTGAGACAGGGTCCGAGCAGTACTTC.

This clonotype was found a few times. Because the library targeted alpha chains, this beta chain is an off-target read whose size means little. The rearrangement links TRBV12-3 or TRBV12-4 to TRBJ2-6; D is perhaps TRBD1 (6 bases). The CDR3 has 15 residues. Trimming stripped 5 bases from V and 3 bases from J, with 11 bases between. The CDR3 DNA reads TGTGCCAGCAGTAAGACAGGTAGTGGGGCCAACGTCCTGACTTTC. Translated, it gives CASSKTGSGANVLTF.

On this clonotype itself: This beta chain was picked up by a library intended for alpha chains and is off target, so its count carries little meaning. This sequence joins TRBV4-1 and TRBJ2-7; the D gene is possibly TRBD2 (5 bases). Per the germline V gene, CDR1 is MGHRA and CDR2 is YSYEKL. The CDR3 extends over 18 amino acids. V shed 0 bases and J shed 0 bases, with 18 bases lying between them. CDR3 DNA sequence: TGCGCCAGCAGCCAAGATTTAGCGTCCAGAAGGAGCTCCTACGAGCAGTACTTC. Translation gives CASSQDLASRRSSYEQYF.

By share, this clonotype counts as medium-sized. This beta chain is an off-target read within a library intended for alpha chains, so its frequency means little. J is TRBJ2-5 and V is TRBV20-1, with 8 positions matching TRBD2. The V gene end was trimmed by 3 bases and the J gene end by 1 base; junction bases not matched to a gene: 1. Germline lookup yields CDR1 DFQATT and CDR2 SNEGSKA (reference sequence). The CDR3 extends over 13 amino acids. The CDR3 region is CSASGTSQETQYF. In DNA form, the CDR3 reads TGCAGTGCTAGTGGGACTAGCCAAGAGACCCAGTACTTC.

This clonotype rates as medium-sized (0.01 to 0.1%). Within a library made for alpha chains, this beta chain is off target, and its count is uninformative. The chain couples TRBV29-1 to TRBJ2-7; 8 bases match TRBD2. Germline V CDR1 and CDR2: SQVTM, ANQGSEA. J was trimmed by 0 bases and V by 4 bases; bases with no gene match: 2. The CDR3 runs to 13 residues. The CDR3, as DNA: TGCAGCGTTGGGACTAGCAACTCCTACGAGCAGTACTTC. It encodes CSVGTSNSYEQYF.

This clonotype was detected many times. Found in a library prepared for alpha chains, this beta chain is an off-target read, and its abundance has little meaning. The rearrangement links TRBV29-1 to TRBJ2-7, with a weak D call TRBD2 (5 bases). Germline loops: CDR1 SQVTM, CDR2 ANQGSEA. CDR3 size: 14 residues. Trimming stripped 4 bases from V and 10 bases from J, with 23 bases between. The CDR3 DNA sequence: TGCAGCGTTGTCCACGGGATCCTACTGGGAGAACAGTACTTC. Protein product: CSVVHGILLGEQYF.

As to this clonotype: In a library made to pick up alpha chains, this beta chain is a stray read with a size that means little. This chain connects TRBV30 to TRBJ1-6; D uncertain. Between the trimmed V and J ends, which lost 0 bases and 10 bases, there was a span of 13 bases. The CDR3 sequence is 14 residues long. Germline V lookup: CDR1 GTSNPN, CDR2 SVGIG (reference sequence). CDR3 sequence (DNA): TGTGCCTGGAGTGTATCAGGAAATCGGTCACCCCTCCACTTT. Residues: CAWSVSGNRSPLHF.

This clonotype came up many times. This beta chain is off target for a library built for alpha chains, so its abundance means little. The rearrangement uses TRBV2 and TRBJ2-2, with a tentative D call TRBD2 (6 bases). The ends were cut back, 10 bases at V and 7 bases at J, with 22 bases in the middle. The germline V gene has CDR1 SNHLY and CDR2 FYNNEI. CDR3 length equals 15 residues. CDR3 DNA sequence: TGTGCCACCCTCCCGGGCCAGGGACTTCGCGGGGAGCTGTTTTTT. Protein product: CATLPGQGLRGELFF.

This clonotype showed up many times. This beta chain came through as a stray read in a library set up for alpha chains, and its size says little. The genes are TRBV7-8 and TRBJ1-1; D unclear. The length of the CDR3 is 12 residues. V was cut by 3 bases and J by 5 bases, with 7 bases left in between. The germline CDR1 and CDR2 sequences are SGHVS and FQNEAQ. The CDR3 nucleotides read TGTGCCAGCAGCTTTGTAGGGACTGAAGCTTTCTTT. Amino acid sequence: CASSFVGTEAFF.

A remark on this clonotype: Little can be read into the size of this beta chain, an off-target read in a library designed for alpha chains. This chain joins TRBV20-1 and TRBJ2-1, with unresolved D. The CDR3 loop spans 12 amino acids. V was clipped by 4 bases and J by 6 bases, with 10 bases between them. Germline loops: CDR1 DFQATT, CDR2 SNEGSKA (reference sequence). The CDR3 spells CSATQTSNEQFF. CDR3 nucleotide sequence: TGCAGTGCTACCCAGACGTCCAATGAGCAGTTCTTC.

This clonotype rates as medium-sized. Since the library was made to target alpha chains, this beta chain is a stray read and its abundance is not meaningful. The chain employs TRBV7-2 and TRBJ2-4; 14 nucleotides agree with TRBD2. The CDR3 spans 16 residues. Germline CDR1 and CDR2: SGHTA and FQGNSA. The ends lost 4 bases at V and 9 bases at J; junction bases unmatched: 8. This CDR3 is CASSSRLAGGRGIQYF. The CDR3 DNA follows: TGTGCCAGCAGCTCCCGACTAGCGGGAGGGCGTGGCATTCAGTACTTC.

This clonotype was counted a few times. This beta chain was picked up by a library intended for alpha chains and is off target, so its count carries little meaning. The gene calls are TRBV6-1 and TRBJ1-2; no reliable D call. The germline V gene has CDR1 MNHNS and CDR2 SASEGT. V was pared by 6 bases and J by 0 bases, with 8 bases between. This CDR3 region has 13 residues. Here the CDR3 reads CASRLTANYGYTF. CDR3 coding DNA: TGTGCCAGCAGGCTGACGGCTAACTATGGCTACACCTTC.

Of note for this clonotype: Since it is a stray read in a library aimed at alpha chains, this beta chain has a size that is not meaningful. The gene calls are TRBV6-6 and TRBJ1-3; no reliable D call. CDR3 length: 14 amino acids. Trimming took 5 bases from V and 6 from J, leaving 14 bases between them. Germline-derived CDR1 and CDR2 are MNHNY and SVGAGI (reference sequence). The DNA of the CDR3 is TGTGCCAGCAGTCCCGGAATCGGGGAAAACACCATATATTTT. This encodes CASSPGIGENTIYF.

In the case of this clonotype: This beta chain is off target for a library built for alpha chains, so its abundance means little. The J gene is TRBJ1-2, the V gene TRBV20-1; tentatively, D is TRBD1 (5 bases). The CDR3 length is 12 residues. With 6 bases removed from V and 5 bases from J, the gap between germline ends came to 13 bases. Germline V gene lookup returns CDR1 DFQATT and CDR2 SNEGSKA (reference sequence). The CDR3 is CSATGTKYGYTF. CDR3 DNA sequence: TGCAGTGCAACCGGGACCAAATATGGCTACACCTTC.

Within the sample, this clonotype is medium-sized. This beta chain slipped into a library made for alpha chains as a stray read, so its size is not meaningful. The gene calls are TRBV7-3 and TRBJ2-7; 14 nucleotides align to TRBD2. There are 16 residues in the CDR3. The V and J ends lost 5 bases and 4 bases, in that order; junction bases with no gene match: 7. Germline CDR1 is SGHTA and CDR2 is FQGTGA. This chain's CDR3 is CASSTGTSGSKYEQYF. The CDR3 DNA follows: TGTGCCAGCAGCACCGGGACTAGCGGGAGCAAGTACGAGCAGTACTTC.

This clonotype has ten or more counts. This beta chain is a stray read from a library made for alpha chains; its abundance is not meaningful. This chain links TRBV12-3 or TRBV12-4 with TRBJ2-7; TRBD1 matches 10 bases. Losses at the gene ends were 6 bases for V and 7 bases for J; bases not matched to a gene: 9. This CDR3 is 14 amino acids long. The CDR3 sequence: CASRPGQGFEEQYF. In DNA, the CDR3 is TGTGCCAGCAGGCCGGGACAGGGGTTTGAGGAGCAGTACTTC.